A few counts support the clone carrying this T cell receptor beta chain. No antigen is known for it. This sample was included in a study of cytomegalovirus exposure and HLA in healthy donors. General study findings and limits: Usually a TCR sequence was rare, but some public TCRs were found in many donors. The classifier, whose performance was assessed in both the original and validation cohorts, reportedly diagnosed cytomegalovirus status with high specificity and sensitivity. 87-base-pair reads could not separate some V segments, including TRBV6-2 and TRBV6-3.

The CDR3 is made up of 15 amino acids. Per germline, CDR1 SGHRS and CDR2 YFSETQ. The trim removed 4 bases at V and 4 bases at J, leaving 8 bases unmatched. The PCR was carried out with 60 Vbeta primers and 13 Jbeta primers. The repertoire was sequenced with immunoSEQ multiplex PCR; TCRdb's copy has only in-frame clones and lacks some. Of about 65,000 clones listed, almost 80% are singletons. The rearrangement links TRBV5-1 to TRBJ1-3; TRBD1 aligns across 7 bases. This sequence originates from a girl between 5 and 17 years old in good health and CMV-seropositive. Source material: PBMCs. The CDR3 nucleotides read TGCGCCAGCAGCCAGGGGGTACAGAGGGGAAACACCATATATTTT. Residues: CASSQGVQRGNTIYF.